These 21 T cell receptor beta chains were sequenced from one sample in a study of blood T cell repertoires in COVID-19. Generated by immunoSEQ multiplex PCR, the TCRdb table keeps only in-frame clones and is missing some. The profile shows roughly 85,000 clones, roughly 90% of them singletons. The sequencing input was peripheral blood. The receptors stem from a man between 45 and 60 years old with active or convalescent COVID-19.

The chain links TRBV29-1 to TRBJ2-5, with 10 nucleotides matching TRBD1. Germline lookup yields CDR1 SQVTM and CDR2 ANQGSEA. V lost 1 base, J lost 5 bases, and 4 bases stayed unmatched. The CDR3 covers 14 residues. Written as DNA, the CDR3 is TGCAGCGTTGAAGGACAGGGGGCGCCTGAGACCCAGTACTTC. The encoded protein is CSVEGQGAPETQYF.

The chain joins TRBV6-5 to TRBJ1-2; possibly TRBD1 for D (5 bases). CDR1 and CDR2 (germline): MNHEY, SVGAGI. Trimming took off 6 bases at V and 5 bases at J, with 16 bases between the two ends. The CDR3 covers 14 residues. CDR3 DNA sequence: TGTGCCAGCAGCCGGGGGAGGGGTGGGTATGGCTACACCTTC. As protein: CASSRGRGGYGYTF.

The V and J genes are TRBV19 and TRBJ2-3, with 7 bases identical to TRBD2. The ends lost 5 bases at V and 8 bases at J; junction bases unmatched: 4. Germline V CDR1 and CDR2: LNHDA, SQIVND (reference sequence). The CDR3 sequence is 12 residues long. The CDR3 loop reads CASSPQRGTQYF. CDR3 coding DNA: TGTGCCAGTAGTCCTCAGCGGGGTACGCAGTATTTT.

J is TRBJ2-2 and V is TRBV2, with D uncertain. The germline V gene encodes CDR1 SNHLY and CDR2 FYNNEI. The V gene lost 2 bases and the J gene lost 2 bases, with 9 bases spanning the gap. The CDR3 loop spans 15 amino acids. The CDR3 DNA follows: TGTGCCAGCAGTGAACTTGTGGCCAACACCGGGGAGCTGTTTTTT. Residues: CASSELVANTGELFF.

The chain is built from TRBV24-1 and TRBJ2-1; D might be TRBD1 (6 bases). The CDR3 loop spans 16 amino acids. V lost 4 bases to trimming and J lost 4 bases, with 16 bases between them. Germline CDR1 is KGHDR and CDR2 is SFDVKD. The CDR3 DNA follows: TGTGCCACCAGTGACTCGTCGAACAGGGAGTACAATGAGCAGTTCTTC. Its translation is CATSDSSNREYNEQFF.

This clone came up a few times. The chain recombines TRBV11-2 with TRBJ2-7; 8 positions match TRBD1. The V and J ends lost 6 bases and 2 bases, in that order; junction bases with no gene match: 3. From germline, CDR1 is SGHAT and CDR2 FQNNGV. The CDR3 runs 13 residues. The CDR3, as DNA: TGTGCCAGCAGTAACAGGGGGACCTACGAGCAGTACTTC. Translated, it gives CASSNRGTYEQYF.

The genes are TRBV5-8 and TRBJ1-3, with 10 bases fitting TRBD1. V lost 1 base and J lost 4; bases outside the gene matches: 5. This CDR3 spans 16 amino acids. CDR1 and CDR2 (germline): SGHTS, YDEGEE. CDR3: CASSLMGQGPGNTIYF. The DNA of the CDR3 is TGTGCCAGCAGCTTGATGGGACAGGGGCCAGGAAACACCATATATTTT.

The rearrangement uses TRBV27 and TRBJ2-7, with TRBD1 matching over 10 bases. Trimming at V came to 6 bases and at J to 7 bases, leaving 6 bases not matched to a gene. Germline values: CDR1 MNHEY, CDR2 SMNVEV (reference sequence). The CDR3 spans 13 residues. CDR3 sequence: CASRPGDRGEQYF. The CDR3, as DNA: TGTGCCAGCAGGCCTGGGGACAGGGGTGAGCAGTACTTC.

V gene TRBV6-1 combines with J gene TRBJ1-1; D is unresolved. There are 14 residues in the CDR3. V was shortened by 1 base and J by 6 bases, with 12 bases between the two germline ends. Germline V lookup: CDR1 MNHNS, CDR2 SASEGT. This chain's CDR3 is CASSEDFSSAEAFF. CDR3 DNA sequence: TGTGCCAGCAGTGAAGATTTTTCTTCCGCTGAAGCTTTCTTT.

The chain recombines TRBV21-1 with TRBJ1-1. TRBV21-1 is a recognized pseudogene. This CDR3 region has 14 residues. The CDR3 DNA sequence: TGTGCCAGCAGCAACCCGAACGGGAACACTGAAGCTTTCTTT. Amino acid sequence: CASSNPNGNTEAFF.

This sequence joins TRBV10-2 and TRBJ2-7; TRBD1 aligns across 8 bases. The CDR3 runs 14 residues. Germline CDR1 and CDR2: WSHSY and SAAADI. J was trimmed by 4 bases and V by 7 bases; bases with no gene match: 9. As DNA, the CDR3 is TGCGCCAGCACCAAGGACAGGGTTGGGTACGAGCAGTACTTC. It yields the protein CASTKDRVGYEQYF.

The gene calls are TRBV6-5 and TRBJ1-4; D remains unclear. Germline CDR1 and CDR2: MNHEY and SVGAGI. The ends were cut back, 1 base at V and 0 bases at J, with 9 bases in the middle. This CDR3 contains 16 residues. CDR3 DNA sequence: TGTGCCAGCAGTTACTTCGCGGGCACAACTAATGAAAAACTGTTTTTT. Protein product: CASSYFAGTTNEKLFF.

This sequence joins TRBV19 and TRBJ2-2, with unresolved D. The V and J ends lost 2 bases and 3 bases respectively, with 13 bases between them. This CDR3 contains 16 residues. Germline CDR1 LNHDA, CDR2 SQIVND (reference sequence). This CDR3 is CASSINWQVDTGELFF. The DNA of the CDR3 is TGTGCCAGTAGTATAAATTGGCAGGTGGACACCGGGGAGCTGTTTTTT.

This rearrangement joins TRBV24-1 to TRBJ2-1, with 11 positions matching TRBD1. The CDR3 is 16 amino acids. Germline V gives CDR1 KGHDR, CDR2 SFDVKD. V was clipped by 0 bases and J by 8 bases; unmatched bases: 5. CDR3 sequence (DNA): TGTGCCACCAGTGATTTGCATGGGACAGGGGGAGATGAGCAGTTCTTC. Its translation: CATSDLHGTGGDEQFF.

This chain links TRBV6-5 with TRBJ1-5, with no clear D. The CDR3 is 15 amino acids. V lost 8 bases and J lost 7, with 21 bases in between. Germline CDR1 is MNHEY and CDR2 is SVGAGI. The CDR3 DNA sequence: TGTGCCAGCGGTGACTCGGGTGTTTCGCGGCAGCCCCAGCATTTT. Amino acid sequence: CASGDSGVSRQPQHF.

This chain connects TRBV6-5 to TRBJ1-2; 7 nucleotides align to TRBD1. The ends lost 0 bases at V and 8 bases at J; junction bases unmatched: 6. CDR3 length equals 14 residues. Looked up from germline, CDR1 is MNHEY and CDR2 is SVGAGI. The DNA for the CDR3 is TGTGCCAGCAGTTACTCGCGACAGGGTGAGGGCTACACCTTC. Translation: CASSYSRQGEGYTF.

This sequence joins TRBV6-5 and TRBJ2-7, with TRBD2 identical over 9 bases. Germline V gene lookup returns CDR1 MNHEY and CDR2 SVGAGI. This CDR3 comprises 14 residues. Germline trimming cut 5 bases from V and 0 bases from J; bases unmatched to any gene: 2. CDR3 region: CASSLAGPSYEQYF. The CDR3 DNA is TGTGCCAGCAGTCTAGCGGGGCCCTCCTACGAGCAGTACTTC.

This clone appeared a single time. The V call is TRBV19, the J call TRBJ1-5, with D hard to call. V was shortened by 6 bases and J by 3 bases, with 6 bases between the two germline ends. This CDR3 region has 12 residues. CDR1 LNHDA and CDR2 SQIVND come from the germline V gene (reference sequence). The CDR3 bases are TGTGCCAGTAGCGGGTTCAATCAGCCCCAGCATTTT. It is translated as CASSGFNQPQHF.

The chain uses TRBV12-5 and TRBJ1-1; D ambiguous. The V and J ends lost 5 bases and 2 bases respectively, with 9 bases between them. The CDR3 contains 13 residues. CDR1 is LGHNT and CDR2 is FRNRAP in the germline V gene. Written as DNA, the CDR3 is TGTGCTAGTGGTCCCTACGCCAACACTGAAGCTTTCTTT. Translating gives CASGPYANTEAFF.

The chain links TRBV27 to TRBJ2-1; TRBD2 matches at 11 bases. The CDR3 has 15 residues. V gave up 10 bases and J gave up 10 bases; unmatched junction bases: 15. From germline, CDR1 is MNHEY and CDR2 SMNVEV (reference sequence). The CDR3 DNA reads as TGTGCCACCGAGAAATTTAGCGGGAGGGCCCACGAGCAGTTCTTC. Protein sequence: CATEKFSGRAHEQFF.

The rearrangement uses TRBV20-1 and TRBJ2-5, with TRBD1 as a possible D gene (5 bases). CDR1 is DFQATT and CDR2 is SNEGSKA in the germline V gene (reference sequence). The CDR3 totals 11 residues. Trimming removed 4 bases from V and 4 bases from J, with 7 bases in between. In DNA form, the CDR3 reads TGCAGTGCTACAACAGGAGAGACCCAGTACTTC. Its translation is CSATTGETQYF.